This T cell receptor (beta chain) was sequenced during a study of CXCR3-negative and CXCR3-positive naive CD8 T cells. It was by 5' RACE with UMI labels that the TRB cDNA libraries were prepared. TCRdb reanalyzed the 5' RACE reads, giving one entry per CDR3 protein sequence and no DNA. This sample contains tens of thousands of distinct CDR3 sequences. The CDR3 is made up of 14 amino acids. Looked up from germline, CDR1 is LNHDA and CDR2 is SQIVND (reference sequence). The material sequenced was naive CXCR3- CD8+ T cells from blood. Subset noted: CD45RO-CCR7+CD27+CD95- naive CD8+ T cells lacking CXCR3 (TNR3-). V usage is TRBV19 and J usage is TRBJ2-7; TCRdb proposes TRBD1, but this gene call is untestable without DNA. This sequence originates from a human donor in good health. Some clones in this sample may be carry-over from other donors' samples. This chain's CDR3 is CASSDRDRPYEQYF.